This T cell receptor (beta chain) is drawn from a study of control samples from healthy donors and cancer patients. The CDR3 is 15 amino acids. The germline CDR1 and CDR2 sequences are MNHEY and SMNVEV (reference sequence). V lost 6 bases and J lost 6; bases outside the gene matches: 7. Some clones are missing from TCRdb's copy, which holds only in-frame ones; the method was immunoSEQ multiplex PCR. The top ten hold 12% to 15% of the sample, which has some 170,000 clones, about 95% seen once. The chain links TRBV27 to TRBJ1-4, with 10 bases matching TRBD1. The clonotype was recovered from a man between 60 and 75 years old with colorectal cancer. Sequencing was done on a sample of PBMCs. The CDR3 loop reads CASRRQGAMDEKLFF. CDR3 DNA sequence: TGTGCCAGCAGGAGACAGGGGGCAATGGATGAAAAACTGTTTTTT.